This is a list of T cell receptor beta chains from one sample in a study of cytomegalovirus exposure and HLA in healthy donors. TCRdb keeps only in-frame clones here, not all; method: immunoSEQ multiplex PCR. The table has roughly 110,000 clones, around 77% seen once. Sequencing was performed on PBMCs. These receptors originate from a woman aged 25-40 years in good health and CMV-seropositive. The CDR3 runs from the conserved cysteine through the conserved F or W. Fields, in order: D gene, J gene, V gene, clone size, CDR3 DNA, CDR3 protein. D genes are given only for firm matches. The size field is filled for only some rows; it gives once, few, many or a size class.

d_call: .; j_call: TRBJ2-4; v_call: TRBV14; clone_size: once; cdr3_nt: TGTGCCAGCAGCCCTATGACAGTAGCCAAAAACATTCAGTACTTC; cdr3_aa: CASSPMTVAKNIQYF
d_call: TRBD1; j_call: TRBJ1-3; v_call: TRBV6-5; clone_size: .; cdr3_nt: TGTGCCAGCAGTTCCGGGACAGGGATCTCTGGAAACACCATATATTTT; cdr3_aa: CASSSGTGISGNTIYF
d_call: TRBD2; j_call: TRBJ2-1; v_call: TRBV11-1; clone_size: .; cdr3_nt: TGTGCCAGCAGCTTAGATCGGTCTAGCGGCCTAATGTACAATGAGCAGTTCTTC; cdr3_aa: CASSLDRSSGLMYNEQFF
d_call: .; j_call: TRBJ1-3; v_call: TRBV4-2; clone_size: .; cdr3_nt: TGTGCCAGCAGCCAAGACAGGCGCTCTGGAAACACCATATATTTT; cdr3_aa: CASSQDRRSGNTIYF
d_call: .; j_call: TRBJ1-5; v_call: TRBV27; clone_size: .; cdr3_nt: TGTGCCAGCAGTTTCCTTAGGACGGACTCCAATCAGCCCCAGCATTTT; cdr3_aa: CASSFLRTDSNQPQHF
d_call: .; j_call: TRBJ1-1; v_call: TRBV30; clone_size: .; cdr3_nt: TGTGCCTGGGATGCAGGGGTGCTTGGTGAAGCTTTCTTT; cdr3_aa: CAWDAGVLGEAFF
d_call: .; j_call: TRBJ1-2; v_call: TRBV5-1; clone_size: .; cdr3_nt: TGCGCCAGCAGCTTGGACCCCCAGGGTGAGGTCTATGGCTACACCTTC; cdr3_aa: CASSLDPQGEVYGYTF
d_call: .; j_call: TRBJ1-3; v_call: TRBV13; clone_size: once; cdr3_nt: TGTGCCAGCAGTCAAAGGGGGTTTGATGGAAACACCATATATTTT; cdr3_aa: CASSQRGFDGNTIYF
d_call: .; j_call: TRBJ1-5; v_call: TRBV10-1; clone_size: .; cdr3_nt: TGCGCCAGCCCTGGAGGGGCTCCACTACCATATAGCAATCAGCCCCAGCATTTT; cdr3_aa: CASPGGAPLPYSNQPQHF
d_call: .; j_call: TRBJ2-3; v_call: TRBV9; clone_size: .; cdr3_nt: TGTGCCAGCAGCGCCCCCAGGGGGACTAGCACAGATACGCAGTATTTT; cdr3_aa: CASSAPRGTSTDTQYF
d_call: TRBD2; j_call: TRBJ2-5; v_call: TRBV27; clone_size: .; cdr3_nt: TGTGCCAGCAGTTTATTATACGTGGCGGGAGAGAAGACCCAGTACTTC; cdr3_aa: CASSLLYVAGEKTQYF
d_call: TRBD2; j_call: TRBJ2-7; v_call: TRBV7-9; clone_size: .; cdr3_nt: TGTTCCAGCAGCCCCGGTCAGACTAGCGGGAGAATCTACGAGCAGTACTTC; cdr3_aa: CSSSPGQTSGRIYEQYF
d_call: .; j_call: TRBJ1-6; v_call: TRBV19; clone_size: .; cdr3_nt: TGTGCCAGTAGCTGGATGGAGTTCGATTCACCCCTCCACTTT; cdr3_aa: CASSWMEFDSPLHF
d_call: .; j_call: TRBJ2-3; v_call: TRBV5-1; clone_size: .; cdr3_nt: TGCGCCAGCAGGGCCAGCGGGCTTAGGGGAAATACGCAGTATTTT; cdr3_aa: CASRASGLRGNTQYF
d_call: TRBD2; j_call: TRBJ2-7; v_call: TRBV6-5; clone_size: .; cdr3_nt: TGTGCCAGCAGTTACTCGACAGCGGGAGCCTACGAGCAGTACTTC; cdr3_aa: CASSYSTAGAYEQYF
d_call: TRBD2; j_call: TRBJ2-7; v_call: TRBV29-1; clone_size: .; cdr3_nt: TGCAGCGTGGGGGTCACCGGGACTAGCGACTACGAGCAGTACTTC; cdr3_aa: CSVGVTGTSDYEQYF
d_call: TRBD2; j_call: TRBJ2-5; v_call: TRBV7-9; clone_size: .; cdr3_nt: TGTGCCAGCAGCTCCACGGGGGGGATGGAGACCCAGTACTTC; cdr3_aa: CASSSTGGMETQYF
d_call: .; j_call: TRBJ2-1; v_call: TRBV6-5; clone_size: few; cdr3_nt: TGTGCCAGCAGGTTCGAGACAGCGTTTTACAATGAGCAGTTCTTC; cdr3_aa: CASRFETAFYNEQFF
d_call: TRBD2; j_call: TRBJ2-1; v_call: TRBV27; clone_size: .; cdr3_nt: TGTGCCAGCAGTCCTGGGACTAGCGGGAGCTATGAGCAGTTCTTC; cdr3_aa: CASSPGTSGSYEQFF
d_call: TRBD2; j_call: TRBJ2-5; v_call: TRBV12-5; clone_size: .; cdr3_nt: TGTGCTAGTGGTTTGGATTTAGCGGGAGTACGGGAGACCCAGTACTTC; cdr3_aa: CASGLDLAGVRETQYF
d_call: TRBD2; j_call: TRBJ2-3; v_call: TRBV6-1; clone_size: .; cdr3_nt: TGTGCCAGCAGTGAGACCAGCGGGGGAGCCACAGATACGCAGTATTTT; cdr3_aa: CASSETSGGATDTQYF
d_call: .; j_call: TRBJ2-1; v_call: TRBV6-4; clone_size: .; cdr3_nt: TGTGCCAGCTCCGAAGGGCTAGGGGGATACAATGAGCAGTTCTTC; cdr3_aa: CASSEGLGGYNEQFF
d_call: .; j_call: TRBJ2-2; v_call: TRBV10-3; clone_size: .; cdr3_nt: TGTGCCATCAGTGCGCCAGGGGTAAGGACCGGGGAGCTGTTTTTT; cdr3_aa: CAISAPGVRTGELFF
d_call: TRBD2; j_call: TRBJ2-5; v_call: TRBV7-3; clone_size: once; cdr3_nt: TGTGCCAGCAGCTTAGGGAGCGGGGCACAAGAGACCCAGTACTTC; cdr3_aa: CASSLGSGAQETQYF
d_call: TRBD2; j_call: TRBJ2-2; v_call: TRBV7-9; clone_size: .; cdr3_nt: TGTGCCAGCAGCTTAGCTAGCGGGGTGCCCACCGGGGAGCTGTTTTTT; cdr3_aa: CASSLASGVPTGELFF
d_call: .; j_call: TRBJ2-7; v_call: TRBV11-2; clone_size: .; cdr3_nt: TGTGCCAGCAGCTACGGTGCCGCGGGGGAGCAGTACTTC; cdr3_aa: CASSYGAAGEQYF
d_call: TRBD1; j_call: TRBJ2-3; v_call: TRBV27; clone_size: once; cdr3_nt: TGTGCCAGCAGTATGGACAGGGGCACAGATACGCAGTATTTT; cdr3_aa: CASSMDRGTDTQYF
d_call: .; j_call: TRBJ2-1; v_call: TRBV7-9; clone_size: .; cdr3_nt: TGTGCCAGCAGCCCCCCAGGGTTTGGACAGTACAATGAGCAGTTCTTC; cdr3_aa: CASSPPGFGQYNEQFF
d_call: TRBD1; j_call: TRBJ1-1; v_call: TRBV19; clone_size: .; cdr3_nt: TGTGCCAGTAGTGCACAGACAGGGGTGGGCACTGAAGCTTTCTTT; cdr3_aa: CASSAQTGVGTEAFF
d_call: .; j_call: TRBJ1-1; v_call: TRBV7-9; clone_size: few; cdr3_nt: TGTGCCAGCAGCGCACAGGTGAACACTGAAGCTTTCTTT; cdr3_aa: CASSAQVNTEAFF
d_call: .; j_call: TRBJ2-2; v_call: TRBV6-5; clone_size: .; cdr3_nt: TGTGCCAGCAGAGGCGGGACAGTCTTCACCGGGGAGCTGTTTTTT; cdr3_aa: CASRGGTVFTGELFF
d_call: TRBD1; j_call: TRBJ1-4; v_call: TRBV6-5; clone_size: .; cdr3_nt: TGTGCCAGCAGTGGGACAGGGTCAACTAATGAAAAACTGTTTTTT; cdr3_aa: CASSGTGSTNEKLFF
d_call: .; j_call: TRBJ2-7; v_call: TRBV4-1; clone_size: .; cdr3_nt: TGCGCCAGCAGCCCGAGACAGGCCCGAGGGAACTCCTACGAGCAGTACTTC; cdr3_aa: CASSPRQARGNSYEQYF
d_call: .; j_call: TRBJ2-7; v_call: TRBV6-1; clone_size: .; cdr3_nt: TGTGCCAGCAGTACTATGGGACAAAGGTACTACGAGCAGTACTTC; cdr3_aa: CASSTMGQRYYEQYF
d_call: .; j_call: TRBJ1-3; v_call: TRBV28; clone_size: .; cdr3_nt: TGTGCCAGCAGCACGACACCGCTAGCGGGAAACACCATATATTTT; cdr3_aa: CASSTTPLAGNTIYF
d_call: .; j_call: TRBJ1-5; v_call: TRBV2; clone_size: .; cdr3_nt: TGTGCCAGCAGCGCTGACAGTTTTAGCAATCAGCCCCAGCATTTT; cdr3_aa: CASSADSFSNQPQHF
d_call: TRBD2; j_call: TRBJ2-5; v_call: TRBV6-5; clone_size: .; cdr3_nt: TGTGCCAGCAGTTACCGTACTAGCGGCCAAGAGACCCAGTACTTC; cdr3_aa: CASSYRTSGQETQYF
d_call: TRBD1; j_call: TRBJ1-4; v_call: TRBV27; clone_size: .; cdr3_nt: TGTGCCAGCAGCCCGTGGACCTCAGGGGGGGAAAAACTGTTTTTT; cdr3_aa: CASSPWTSGGEKLFF
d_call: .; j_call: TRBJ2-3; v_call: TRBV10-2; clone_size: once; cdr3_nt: TGCGCCAGCAGCGTCCGGGGTCACACAGATACGCAGTATTTT; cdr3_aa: CASSVRGHTDTQYF
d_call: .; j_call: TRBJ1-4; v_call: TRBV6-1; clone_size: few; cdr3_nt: TGTGCCAGCGCCTTCGGAGTTTGGGAAAAACTGTTTTTT; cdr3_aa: CASAFGVWEKLFF
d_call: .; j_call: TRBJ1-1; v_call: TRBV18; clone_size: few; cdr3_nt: TGTGCCAGCTCAGGCGGGTTCCAGAACACTGAAGCTTTCTTT; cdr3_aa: CASSGGFQNTEAFF
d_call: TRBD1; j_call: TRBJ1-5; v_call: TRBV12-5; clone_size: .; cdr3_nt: TGTGCTAGTGGTTTGGCGACAGGGGTTGGAGGCAATCAGCCCCAGCATTTT; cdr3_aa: CASGLATGVGGNQPQHF
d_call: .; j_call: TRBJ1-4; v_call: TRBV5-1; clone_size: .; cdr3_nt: TGCGCCAGCAGCTTACACATATCAACTAATGAAAAACTGTTTTTT; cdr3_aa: CASSLHISTNEKLFF
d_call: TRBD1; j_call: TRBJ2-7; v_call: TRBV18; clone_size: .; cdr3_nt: TGTGCCAGCTCGCCAACAGGGGACGACGAGCAGTACTTC; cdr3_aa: CASSPTGDDEQYF
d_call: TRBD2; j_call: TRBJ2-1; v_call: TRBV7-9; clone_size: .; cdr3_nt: TGTGCCAGCAGCTCGGGACTAGCGGGCTTCCACAATGAGCAGTTCTTC; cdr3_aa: CASSSGLAGFHNEQFF
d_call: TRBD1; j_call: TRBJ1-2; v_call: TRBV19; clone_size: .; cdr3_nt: TGTGCCAGTAGTCAAGGACAGGGACAGAACTATGGCTACACCTTC; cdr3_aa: CASSQGQGQNYGYTF
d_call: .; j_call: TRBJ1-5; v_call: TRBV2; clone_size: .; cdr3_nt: TGTGCCAGCAGTGGGAGTTATAGCAATCAGCCCCAGCATTTT; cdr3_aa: CASSGSYSNQPQHF